The table lists the clone carrying this TCR beta chain with many counts. Its antigen is unknown. V lost 7 bases to trimming and J lost 5 bases, with 27 bases between them. The CDR3 consists of 18 residues. Germline lookup yields CDR1 MNHEY and CDR2 SVGEGT. The cDNA was generated through 5'RACE incorporating 10-nucleotide random UMIs. TCRdb reanalysed the 5' RACE reads using MiXCR and keeps one entry per CDR3 protein. The sample comprises approximately 74,000 distinct CDR3 sequences, around 9.9% of which are singletons, and about 1.8% rests with the top ten. These data originate in a study of neurological immune-mediated disorders. The study, taken as a whole, reports: CDR3 amino acid sequences of expanded clones were not shared across subjects, a result suggesting private repertoires in all groups. The greatest TCR clonal expansion occurred in HTLV-1-associated myelopathy and the least in multiple sclerosis, which fell below healthy controls.

Source material was 2 million unsorted PBMCs, stored at -80 °C in RNAlater. The chain uses TRBV6-2 or TRBV6-3 and TRBJ2-1; D perhaps matches TRBD2 (7 bases). The clonotype originates from a man in his forties or fifties in good health. Sequenced sample: PBMCs. CDR3 bases: TGTGCCAGCAAGGCGTCCGGGGGCCCGGGGGGTCCAAACAATGAGCAGTTCTTC. It translates to CASKASGGPGGPNNEQFF.